These 30 T cell receptor beta chains came from one sample sequenced in a study of T cells in Graves' hyperthyroidism and ophthalmopathy. Amplified regions were TCR beta CDR3 sequences from RNA transcripts. HTBI primers were used for first-round RT-PCR of the TCR CDR3. TCRdb processed the multiplex PCR reads anew with MiXCR; each CDR3 protein has one entry. The table shows nearly 750,000 distinct CDR3 sequences, with roughly a third occurring only once. The source material was blood. The source is a woman aged 40 to 55 with Graves' hyperthyroidism.

The chain links TRBV20-1 to TRBJ1-5, with D possibly matching TRBD1 (5 bases). Germline values: CDR1 DFQATT, CDR2 SNEGSKA (reference sequence). The CDR3 length is 13 residues. V lost 5 bases to trimming and J lost 3 bases, with 11 bases between them. The CDR3: CSAQGHPNQPQHF. Here the CDR3 DNA reads TGCAGTGCTCAGGGTCACCCCAATCAGCCCCAGCATTTT.

This clonotype was counted at least ten times. The chain combines TRBV7-2 with TRBJ1-6, with a possible D match to TRBD1 (5 bases). Germline loops: CDR1 SGHTA, CDR2 FQGNSA. Trimming took 4 bases from V and 7 from J, leaving 14 bases between them. The CDR3 consists of 15 residues. CDR3 sequence reads: CASSYRGVLNSPLHF. Written as DNA, the CDR3 is TGTGCCAGCAGCTACCGGGGGGTCCTGAATTCACCCCTCCACTTT.

This clonotype was seen a handful of times. This sequence joins TRBV20-1 and TRBJ2-7; D gene unclear. This CDR3 contains 14 residues. V lost 1 base to trimming and J lost 0 bases, with 10 bases between them. Germline CDR1 and CDR2: DFQATT and SNEGSKA (reference sequence). For the CDR3, the DNA is TGCAGTGCTAGAGCGGTCCGGAGCTCCTACGAGCAGTACTTC. As protein: CSARAVRSSYEQYF.

This sequence joins TRBV4-3 and TRBJ1-6; TRBD1 aligns across 9 bases. Germline V gene lookup returns CDR1 LGHNA and CDR2 YSLEER. The CDR3 covers 17 residues. J lost 10 bases, V lost 2 bases, and 12 bases had no gene match. The CDR3 nucleotides read TGCGCCAGCAGCCAAACCCCCTCGGGACAGGGAGACTCACCCCTCCACTTT. Protein: CASSQTPSGQGDSPLHF.

This clonotype has a count of ten or more. The chain joins TRBV12-3 or TRBV12-4 to TRBJ1-6, with 10 bases matching TRBD1. The V and J ends lost 6 bases and 9 bases, in that order; junction bases with no gene match: 5. The CDR3 runs to 14 residues. The CDR3 sequence is CASSRRDRGSPLHF. Here the CDR3 DNA reads TGTGCCAGCAGCCGCCGGGACAGGGGTTCACCCCTCCACTTT.

This clonotype occurred many times. V is TRBV7-8 and J is TRBJ1-1; possibly TRBD1 for D (6 bases). The CDR3 sequence is 14 residues long. CDR1 and CDR2 (germline): SGHVS, FQNEAQ. V gave up 5 bases and J gave up 6 bases, with 16 bases separating them. CDR3 protein: CASSSSGGGPEAFF. DNA of the CDR3: TGTGCCAGCAGCAGCAGCGGGGGGGGCCCTGAAGCTTTCTTT.

This clonotype occurred many times. The chain links TRBV6-5 to TRBJ2-7; TRBD2 matches at 9 bases. The CDR3 length is 13 residues. After removal of 2 bases from V and 7 bases from J, the junction contained 3 bases not matched to a gene. The V gene's germline CDR1 is MNHEY and CDR2 SVGAGI. CDR3 DNA sequence: TGTGCCAGCAGTTACGGTCTAGCGGGAGAGCAGTACTTC. This gives the protein CASSYGLAGEQYF.

The chain joins TRBV7-3 to TRBJ1-5; 7 nucleotides agree with TRBD1. Per germline, CDR1 SGHTA and CDR2 FQGTGA. J was trimmed by 7 bases and V by 1 base; bases with no gene match: 31. This CDR3 has 23 amino acids. The CDR3 coding sequence is TGTGCCAGCAGCTTAAGGACCCTCCGGGACAGCCGAACACCGGGGGCGAGGGGGCAGCCCCAGCATTTT. Protein sequence: CASSLRTLRDSRTPGARGQPQHF.

Comments on this clonotype: One end of the junction fails to match germline, which may point to a read error. The chain uses TRBV5-4 and TRBJ2-5; D call uncertain. The CDR3 has 17 amino acids. The germline gives CDR1 SGHNT, CDR2 YYREEE (reference sequence). This CDR3 reads CASSQDEDSTDQETQYF. The CDR3 DNA sequence: TGCGCCAGCAGCCAAGATGAAGATAGCACAGATCAAGAGACCCAGTACTTC.

The table lists this clonotype with a few counts. The chain links TRBV10-3 to TRBJ2-2, with 8 nucleotides matching TRBD1. CDR1 ENHRY and CDR2 SYGVKD come from the germline V gene. Losses at the gene ends were 0 bases for V and 7 bases for J; bases not matched to a gene: 4. The CDR3 consists of 15 residues. The chain's CDR3 is CAISESVDRDGELFF. DNA of the CDR3: TGTGCCATCAGTGAGTCTGTGGACAGGGACGGGGAGCTGTTTTTT.

The rearrangement links TRBV19 to TRBJ2-3; D is undetermined. This CDR3 has 12 amino acids. With 3 bases removed from V and 6 bases from J, the gap between germline ends came to 7 bases. Germline CDR1 and CDR2: LNHDA and SQIVND (reference sequence). The CDR3 DNA is TGTGCCAGTAGTATTATGGGGGATACGCAGTATTTT. Amino acids: CASSIMGDTQYF. Full variable domain (rest looked up from reference TRBV19 and TRBJ2-3): DGGITQSPKYLFRKEGQNVTLSCEQNLNHDAMYWYRQDPGQGLRLIYYSQIVNDFQKGDIAEGYSVSREKKESFPLTVTSAQKNPTAFYLCASSIMGDTQYFGPGTRLTVL.

This clonotype showed up just a few times. The V gene is TRBV6-5, the J gene TRBJ2-2; D ambiguous. Germline V lookup: CDR1 MNHEY, CDR2 SVGAGI. CDR3 length: 12 amino acids. Trimming stripped 10 bases from V and 1 base from J, with 7 bases between. CDR3 sequence: CAIRMNTGELFF. CDR3 DNA: TGTGCCATCAGGATGAACACCGGGGAGCTGTTTTTT.

The genes are TRBV7-2 and TRBJ1-2; the match to TRBD1 covers 10 bases. CDR1 is SGHTA and CDR2 is FQGNSA in the germline V gene. Germline trimming cut 5 bases from V and 7 bases from J; bases unmatched to any gene: 7. The length of the CDR3 is 14 residues. The CDR3 nucleotides are TGTGCCAGCAGCCATCGACAGGGGGCGCGTGGCTACACCTTC. Its protein is CASSHRQGARGYTF.

This clonotype was detected many times. The V call is TRBV12-3 or TRBV12-4, the J call TRBJ1-1, with D tentatively TRBD1 (6 bases). Trimming stripped 6 bases from V and 2 bases from J, with 13 bases between. The CDR3 totals 14 residues. CDR3 sequence: CASRRTALNTEAFF. Here the CDR3 DNA reads TGTGCCAGCAGACGGACAGCCTTAAACACTGAAGCTTTCTTT.

The V call is TRBV5-6, the J call TRBJ1-2; TRBD1 matches at 8 bases. V dropped 10 bases and J dropped 8; count of bases not matched to a gene: 22. This CDR3 is 16 amino acids long. Germline CDR1 reads SGHDT; CDR2 reads YYEEEE. CDR3 loop: CAWSPPYRTGTSGYTF. CDR3 sequence (DNA): TGTGCCTGGAGTCCTCCATACCGGACAGGGACAAGCGGCTACACCTTC.

This clonotype has just one count. This chain joins TRBV4-2 and TRBJ2-3, with TRBD2 matching over 10 bases. Losses at the gene ends were 1 base for V and 5 bases for J; bases not matched to a gene: 12. The CDR3 covers 18 residues. Germline CDR1 reads LGHNA; CDR2 reads YNFKEQ. This CDR3 reads CASSQGSGGNRYGDTQYF. As DNA, the CDR3 is TGTGCCAGCAGCCAAGGTAGCGGGGGGAATAGGTATGGAGATACGCAGTATTTT.

In this sample, this clonotype turned up once. DNA of the CDR3: TGTGCCAGTAACCTGGGTCTCGGGGAGCTGTTTTTT. Translation: CASNLGLGELFF. The chain couples TRBV19 to TRBJ2-2; D unclear. Germline V lookup: CDR1 LNHDA, CDR2 SQIVND (reference sequence). The germline V and J ends were trimmed by 7 bases and 7 bases, with 10 bases remaining between them. The CDR3 has 12 amino acids.

This clonotype was detected ten times or more. The chain recombines TRBV7-2 with TRBJ2-2; 7 bases match TRBD1. Germline V gene lookup returns CDR1 SGHTA and CDR2 FQGNSA. The ends lost 6 bases at V and 0 bases at J; junction bases unmatched: 1. This CDR3 spans 14 amino acids. CDR3 in amino acids: CASRGQPNTGELFF. The CDR3 nucleotides are TGTGCCAGCAGGGGACAGCCGAACACCGGGGAGCTGTTTTTT.

The V gene is TRBV10-3, the J gene TRBJ1-1; D ambiguous. This CDR3 comprises 12 residues. From germline, CDR1 is ENHRY and CDR2 SYGVKD. The germline V and J ends were trimmed by 8 bases and 0 bases, with 7 bases remaining between them. The CDR3 DNA is TGTGCCATCGGTAAGGTGAACACTGAAGCTTTCTTT. Translated, it gives CAIGKVNTEAFF.

The chain carries TRBV4-2 and TRBJ2-5; the match to TRBD2 covers 8 bases. V lost 0 bases and J lost 7; bases outside the gene matches: 4. Germline CDR1 is LGHNA and CDR2 is YNFKEQ. The CDR3 runs to 14 residues. The DNA of the CDR3 is TGTGCCAGCAGCCAAGATCGACGGGAGGGGACCCAGTACTTC. This sequence encodes CASSQDRREGTQYF.

This clonotype was found a few times. The rearrangement uses TRBV12-3 or TRBV12-4 and TRBJ1-6; no clear D. The CDR3 runs 14 residues. Trimming cost V 5 bases and J 8 bases, with 13 bases left between them. The CDR3 DNA reads TGTGCCAGCAGTGCCGCCATAACCTATTCACCCCTCCACTTT. Residues: CASSAAITYSPLHF.

Only a few counts were recorded for this clonotype. V and J are TRBV12-3 or TRBV12-4 and TRBJ1-1; a possible D gene is TRBD1 (5 bases). V lost 7 bases and J 0 bases, leaving 24 bases between the germline ends. This CDR3 is built from 18 residues. This CDR3 is CASNQGDDRKDMNTEAFF. DNA for the CDR3: TGTGCCAGCAATCAAGGGGACGACAGAAAAGACATGAACACTGAAGCTTTCTTT.

This clonotype was found a few times. The genes are TRBV5-1 and TRBJ2-1; 10 nucleotides line up with TRBD2. The V gene's germline CDR1 is SGHRS and CDR2 YFSETQ. V shed 1 base, J shed 8 bases, and the junction held 3 bases outside the gene matches. The CDR3 extends over 14 amino acids. CDR3 protein: CASSLSSGSDEQFF. The CDR3 DNA sequence: TGCGCCAGCAGCTTGTCTAGCGGGAGCGATGAGCAGTTCTTC.

This clonotype was seen ten or more times. The chain recombines TRBV20-1 with TRBJ1-6; D unresolved. This CDR3 contains 18 residues. The germline V gene has CDR1 DFQATT and CDR2 SNEGSKA (reference sequence). The germline V and J ends were trimmed by 0 bases and 8 bases, with 23 bases remaining between them. This CDR3 reads CSARDVFSSDLWDSPLHF. The CDR3 bases are TGCAGTGCTAGAGATGTCTTTTCTTCTGACCTATGGGATTCACCCCTCCACTTT.

This chain connects TRBV11-2 to TRBJ1-1, with 7 bases that match TRBD1. Germline-derived CDR1 and CDR2 are SGHAT and FQNNGV. The CDR3 consists of 14 residues. V shed 5 bases, J shed 5 bases, and the junction held 8 bases outside the gene matches. CDR3 in amino acids: CASSTGQKNTEAFF. CDR3 in DNA: TGTGCCAGCAGCACGGGACAGAAGAATACTGAAGCTTTCTTT. Looking up the rest from reference TRBV11-2 and TRBJ1-1 gives the full variable domain: EAGVAQSPRYKIIEKRQSVAFWCNPISGHATLYWYQQILGQGPKLLIQFQNNGVVDDSQLPKDRFSAERLKGVDSTLKIQPAKLEDSAVYLCASSTGQKNTEAFFGQGTRLTVV.

Regarding this clonotype: Given a much more abundant clone one base away, this may be a read error. This sequence joins TRBV20-1 and TRBJ1-4; D possibly corresponds to TRBD1 (5 bases). Germline V gene sequence: CDR1 DFQATT, CDR2 SNEGSKA (reference sequence). The CDR3 covers 13 residues. The CDR3 nucleotides are TGCAGTGCTGAGAATGGACAACATGAAGAACTGTTTTTT. Encoded protein: CSAENGQHEELFF.

The chain links TRBV5-6 to TRBJ1-1; D gene ambiguous. V lost 0 bases to trimming and J lost 8 bases, with 11 bases between them. The CDR3 extends over 13 amino acids. Germline V gives CDR1 SGHDT, CDR2 YYEEEE. CDR3 in DNA: TGTGCCAGCAGCTTGGGTCCCGGGTCCGAAGCTTTCTTT. Translation: CASSLGPGSEAFF.

This clonotype was observed at least ten times. The rearrangement links TRBV7-9 to TRBJ2-5; D is unclear. Trimming took 5 bases from V and 0 from J, leaving 4 bases between them. CDR3 length: 12 residues. Germline assignment: CDR1 SEHNR and CDR2 FQNEAQ (reference sequence). The CDR3 sequence is CASSPHQETQYF. CDR3 DNA sequence: TGTGCCAGCAGCCCCCACCAAGAGACCCAGTACTTC. Drawing the rest from reference TRBV7-9 and TRBJ2-5, the complete variable domain is DTGVSQNPRHKITKRGQNVTFRCDPISEHNRLYWYRQTLGQGPEFLTYFQNEAQLEKSRLLSDRFSAERPKGSFSTLEIQRTEQGDSAMYLCASSPHQETQYFGPGTRLLVL.

The chain uses TRBV2 and TRBJ1-1, with a tentative D call TRBD1 (6 bases). Germline V gives CDR1 SNHLY, CDR2 FYNNEI. V shed 2 bases and J shed 1 base, with 11 bases lying between them. CDR3 length equals 15 residues. This chain's CDR3 is CASSELGGRNTEAFF. DNA of the CDR3: TGTGCCAGCAGTGAACTGGGGGGGCGGAACACTGAAGCTTTCTTT.

This chain links TRBV7-8 with TRBJ2-3; 8 nucleotides line up with TRBD2. The germline gives CDR1 SGHVS, CDR2 FQNEAQ. This CDR3 spans 15 amino acids. V trimming: 6 bases; J trimming: 3 bases; junction bases outside the gene matches: 8. CDR3 region: CASSKGGGITDTQYF. The CDR3 DNA follows: TGTGCCAGCAGTAAAGGCGGGGGGATTACAGATACGCAGTATTTT.